The clone carrying this T cell receptor (beta chain) appeared a few times. Assay: immunoSEQ multiplex PCR; the TCRdb copy retains only in-frame clones and omits some. The profile shows about 400,000 clones, about 83% of them singletons. The data were taken from a study of blood T cell repertoires in COVID-19. V gave up 5 bases and J gave up 1 base, with 12 bases separating them. CDR1 SEHNR and CDR2 FQNEAQ come from the germline V gene (reference sequence). CDR3 length: 15 residues. The gene calls are TRBV7-9 and TRBJ1-5; a possible D gene is TRBD1 (6 bases). Sequenced material: PBMCs or T cells enriched from blood (not recorded which). This clonotype was obtained from a woman aged 50 to 65 who had recovered from COVID-19. CDR3 protein: CASSQGTGSNQPQHF. CDR3 nucleotides: TGTGCCAGCAGCCAGGGGACCGGGAGCAATCAGCCCCAGCATTTT.